There are a few counts of the clone carrying this T cell receptor beta chain. Its target is not known. The sample is drawn from a study of cytotoxic CD8 clonotypes in ibrutinib-treated CLL. General study findings and limits: Clonality went higher at ibrutinib response and then dropped back toward baseline at progression. Baseline-level clonality went beyond age-matched healthy donors and moved in step with circulating CD8+ T-cell counts.

CDR3 length equals 9 residues. Trimming left V 7 bases short and J 12 bases short, with 9 bases between. CDR1 is SGHNT and CDR2 is YENEEA in the germline V gene. The assay was immunoSEQ multiplex PCR, and TCRdb's table has in-frame clones only and misses some. The sample includes some 200,000 clones, 79% of them seen just once. This receptor was identified in a human donor with chronic lymphocytic leukemia. Sample: PBMCs, taken after 12 months of ibrutinib treatment. This chain uses TRBV11-3 with TRBJ2-5; unclear D gene. CDR3 loop: CASTPYEYF. The CDR3 region has the DNA TGTGCCAGCACCCCGTATGAGTACTTC.